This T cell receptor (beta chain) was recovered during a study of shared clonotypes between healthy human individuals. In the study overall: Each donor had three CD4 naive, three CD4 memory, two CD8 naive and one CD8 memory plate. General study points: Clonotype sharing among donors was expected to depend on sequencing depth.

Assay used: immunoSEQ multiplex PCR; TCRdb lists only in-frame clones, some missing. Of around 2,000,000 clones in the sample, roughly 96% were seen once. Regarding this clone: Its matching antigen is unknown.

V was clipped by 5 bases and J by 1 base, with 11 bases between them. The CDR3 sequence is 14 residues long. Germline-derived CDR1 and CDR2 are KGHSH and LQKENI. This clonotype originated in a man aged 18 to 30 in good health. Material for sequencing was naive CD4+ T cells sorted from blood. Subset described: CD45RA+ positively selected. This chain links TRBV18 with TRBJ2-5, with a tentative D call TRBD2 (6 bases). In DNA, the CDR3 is TGTGCCAGCTCAACACTAGCTTCCCAAGAGACCCAGTACTTC. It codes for CASSTLASQETQYF.